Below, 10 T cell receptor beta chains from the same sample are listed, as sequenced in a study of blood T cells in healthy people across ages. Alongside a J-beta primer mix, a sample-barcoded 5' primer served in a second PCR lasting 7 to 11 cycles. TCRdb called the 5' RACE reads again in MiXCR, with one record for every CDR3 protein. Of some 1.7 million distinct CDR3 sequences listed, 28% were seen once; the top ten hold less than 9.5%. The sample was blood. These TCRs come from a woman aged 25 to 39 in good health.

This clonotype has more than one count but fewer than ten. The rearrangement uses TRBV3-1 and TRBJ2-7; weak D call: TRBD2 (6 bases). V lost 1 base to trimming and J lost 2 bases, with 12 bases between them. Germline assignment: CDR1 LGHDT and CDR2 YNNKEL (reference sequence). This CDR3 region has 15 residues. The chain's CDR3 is CASSQGSSVAYEQYF. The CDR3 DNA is TGTGCCAGCAGCCAAGGTTCTAGCGTTGCCTACGAGCAGTACTTC.

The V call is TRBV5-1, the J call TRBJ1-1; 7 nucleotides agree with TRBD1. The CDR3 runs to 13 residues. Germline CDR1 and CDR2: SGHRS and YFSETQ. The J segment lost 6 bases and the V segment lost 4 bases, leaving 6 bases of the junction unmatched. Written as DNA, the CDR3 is TGCGCCAGCAGCCGACAGGGAGTCGCTGAAGCTTTCTTT. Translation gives CASSRQGVAEAFF.

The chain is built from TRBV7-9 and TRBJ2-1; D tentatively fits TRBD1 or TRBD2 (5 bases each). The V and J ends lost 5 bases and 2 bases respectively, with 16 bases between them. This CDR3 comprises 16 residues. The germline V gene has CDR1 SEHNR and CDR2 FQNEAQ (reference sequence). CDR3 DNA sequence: TGTGCCAGCAGCCCCAAGGGTCGGGACCCCTACAATGAGCAGTTCTTC. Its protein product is CASSPKGRDPYNEQFF.

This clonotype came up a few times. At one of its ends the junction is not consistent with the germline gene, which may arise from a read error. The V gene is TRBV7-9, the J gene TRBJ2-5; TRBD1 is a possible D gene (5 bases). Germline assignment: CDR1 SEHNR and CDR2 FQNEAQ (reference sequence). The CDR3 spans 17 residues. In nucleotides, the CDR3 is TGTGCCAGTAGCTCGCCCGGATGGCAGGGCCAACAAGAGACCCAGTACTTC. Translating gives CASSSPGWQGQQETQYF.

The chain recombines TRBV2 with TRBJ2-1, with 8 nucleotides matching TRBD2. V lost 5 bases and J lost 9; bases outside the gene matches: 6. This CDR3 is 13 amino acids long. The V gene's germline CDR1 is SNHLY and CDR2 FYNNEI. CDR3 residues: CASSRGGSSEQFF. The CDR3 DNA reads TGTGCCAGCAGTCGGGGGGGGTCCAGTGAGCAGTTCTTC.

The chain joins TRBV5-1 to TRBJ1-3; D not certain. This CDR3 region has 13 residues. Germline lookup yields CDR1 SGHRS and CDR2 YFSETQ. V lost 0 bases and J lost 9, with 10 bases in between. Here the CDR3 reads CASSLDNGGTIYF. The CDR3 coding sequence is TGCGCCAGCAGCTTGGATAACGGCGGCACCATATATTTT.

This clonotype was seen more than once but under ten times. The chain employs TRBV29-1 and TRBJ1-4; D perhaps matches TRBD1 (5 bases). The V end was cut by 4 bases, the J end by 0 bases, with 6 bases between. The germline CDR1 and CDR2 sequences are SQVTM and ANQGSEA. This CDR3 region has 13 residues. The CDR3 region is CSVATATNEKLFF. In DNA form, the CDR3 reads TGCAGCGTTGCGACAGCAACTAATGAAAAACTGTTTTTT.

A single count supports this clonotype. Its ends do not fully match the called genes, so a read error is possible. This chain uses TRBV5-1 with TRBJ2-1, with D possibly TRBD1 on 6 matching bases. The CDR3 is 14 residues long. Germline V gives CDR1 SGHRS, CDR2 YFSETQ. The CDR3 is CAGSLVSGVNEQFF. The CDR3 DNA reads TGCGCCGGCAGCTTGGTTTCAGGGGTCAATGAGCAGTTCTTC.

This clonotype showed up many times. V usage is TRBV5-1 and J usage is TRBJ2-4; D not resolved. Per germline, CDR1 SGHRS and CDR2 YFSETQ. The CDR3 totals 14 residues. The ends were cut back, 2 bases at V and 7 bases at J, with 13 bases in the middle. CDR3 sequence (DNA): TGCGCCAGCAGCTTCGAAGGACCCCAGAACATTCAGTACTTC. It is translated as CASSFEGPQNIQYF.

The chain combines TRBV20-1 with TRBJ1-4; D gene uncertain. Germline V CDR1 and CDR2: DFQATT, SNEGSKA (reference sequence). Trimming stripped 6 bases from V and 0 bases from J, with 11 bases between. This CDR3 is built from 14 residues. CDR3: CSASNSATNEKLFF. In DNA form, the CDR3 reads TGCAGTGCGAGTAACTCGGCAACTAATGAAAAACTGTTTTTT.